This paragraph reports one TCR beta chain. Its antigen is currently not known. Per-base qualities were not stored, and no clone one base away is much larger. The data are from a study of blood T cell repertoires in COVID-19 (dated by TCRdb to between 2020 and 2021). Regarding the research as a whole: Samples covering the acute and convalescent phases of COVID-19 were provided by collaborators in the United States, Italy and Spain. Sample metadata almost always included a de-identified subject ID, COVID-19 status, age in years and sex. A freely available public database, intended as a resource for researchers studying the immune response to SARS-CoV-2, is where the repertoires were released. Where available, HLA class I and class II types were taken from metadata supplied by the sample provider and were not determined by assay-based typing. The samples were drawn from the first 160 participants of the ongoing ImmuneRACE study and from 1,200 or so subjects provided by 6 global collaborators. The prospective study material was composed of cDNA or gDNA derived from T cells, B-cell-depleted T cells, or PBMCs. The dataset comprised deeply sampled blood TCRbeta repertoires from subjects exposed to, actively infected with, or recovered from COVID-19.

Taken from the germline V gene, the CDR1 and CDR2 loops are SGDLS and YYNGEE. Measured from the cysteine to the phenylalanine, the CDR3 is 14 residues long. Solely the CDR3 DNA is kept, with 42 bases framed from the first base. The junction shows trimming of 4 bases on V and 5 bases on J, plus 13 bases between the germline ends. The research as a whole found: How much clinical and demographic metadata was included differed by source and by participant, and the metadata was provided uncurated.

TCRbeta CDR3 regions were amplified from genomic DNA using the immunoSEQ Assay, a bias-controlled multiplex PCR. The paper's processing steps were these. The number of nucleated cells in each sample was estimated from the amplification of reference gene primers within the assay. Sequence reads were collapsed and filtered to measure the absolute abundance of every unique TCRbeta CDR3 rearrangement. For each sample, productive Simpson clonality was calculated by taking the square root of Simpson's diversity index across productive rearrangements. This is the immuneACCESS table as TCRdb keeps it, with only in-frame sequences that have V and J called. A part of the clones is gone; compared with another copy, unresolved V genes explain less than half, and the rest is unexplained. From that table come the V and J calls and clone size; the DNA was used to work out D and trimming. The sample table holds some 96,000 clones, of which around 78% were seen once. Of the sample, around 10% is held by the ten largest clones.

The collaborating institutions used their own protocols to collect whole blood in K2EDTA tubes. For TCRbeta analysis, collaborator samples were shipped as frozen whole blood, as isolated PBMCs, or as DNA extracted from either sample type. Specimen: peripheral blood. The chain employs TRBV9 and TRBJ2-1; TRBD1 is possibly the D segment (5 matching bases). The source is a human donor in a cohort sampled during active COVID-19. The CDR3 has the sequence CASSPSGANNEQFF. DNA sequence: TGTGCCAGCAGCCCCAGTGGGGCAAACAATGAGCAGTTCTTC. With all but the CDR3 taken from the reference TRBV9 and TRBJ2-1 genes, the full variable domain is: DSGVTQTPKHLITATGQRVTLRCSPRSGDLSVYWYQQSLDQGLQFLIQYYNGEERAKGNILERFSAQQFPDLHSELNLSSLELGDSALYFCASSPSGANNEQFFGPGTRLTVL.